The rows below give T cell receptor beta chains drawn from one sample of a study of cytomegalovirus exposure and HLA in healthy donors. The data were produced by immunoSEQ multiplex PCR, yet TCRdb's version contains in-frame clones alone and is incomplete. The sample includes roughly 180,000 clones, around 75% of them seen just once. Sequenced input: PBMCs. The receptors come from a woman aged 25-40 years in good health and CMV-seropositive. CDR3s include the opening cysteine and the closing phenylalanine or tryptophan. Fields, in order: D gene, V gene, J gene, clone size, CDR3 DNA, CDR3 protein. The D gene is left open where the match is weak. A row's size may be missing; if present it is once, few, many or a size class.

.	TRBV28	TRBJ1-2	large	TGTGCCAGTGCAGGGAACAACTATGGCTACACCTTC	CASAGNNYGYTF
.	TRBV15	TRBJ2-1	few	TGTGCCACCAGCACTTCGGTATCCGATGAGCAGTTCTTC	CATSTSVSDEQFF
.	TRBV9	TRBJ2-3	.	TGTGCCAGCAGCGTAGAGGGCGGGGCGTCGGATACGCAGTATTTT	CASSVEGGASDTQYF
.	TRBV7-3	TRBJ1-1	.	TGTGCCAGCAGCTTAAGGGAGCACACTGAAGCTTTCTTT	CASSLREHTEAFF
.	TRBV7-2	TRBJ2-7	.	TGTGCCAGCAGCTCGTTCTACGAGCAGTACTTC	CASSSFYEQYF
.	TRBV2	TRBJ2-3	.	TGTGCCAGCAGTGAAAGCAGTTGGGCCTCCACAGATACGCAGTATTTT	CASSESSWASTDTQYF
.	TRBV2	TRBJ2-7	.	TGTGCCAGCAGTGCACTCGTACAGGGCGAGCAGTACTTC	CASSALVQGEQYF
TRBD1	TRBV6-6	TRBJ2-5	once	TGTGCCAGCAGTTACTCGACACAGGGGAGAGGAGAGACCCAGTACTTC	CASSYSTQGRGETQYF
TRBD2	TRBV18	TRBJ2-7	once	TGTGCCAGCTCAAGGACTAGCAATGCCTACGAGCAGTACTTC	CASSRTSNAYEQYF
.	TRBV19	TRBJ2-7	.	TGTGCCAGTAGTATCGGGCGGGGCGGCTCCTACGAGCAGTACTTC	CASSIGRGGSYEQYF
.	TRBV7-9	TRBJ1-1	few	TGTGCCAGCAGCTATCGACAATACACTGAAGCTTTCTTT	CASSYRQYTEAFF
TRBD1	TRBV5-1	TRBJ1-2	once	TGCGCCAGCAGCAAAGGGACAGGAGTGAGCTATGGCTACACCTTC	CASSKGTGVSYGYTF
.	TRBV6-6	TRBJ1-2	.	TGTGCCAGCACGAAGAGAAGGGAGGGGAGCTATGGCTACACCTTC	CASTKRREGSYGYTF